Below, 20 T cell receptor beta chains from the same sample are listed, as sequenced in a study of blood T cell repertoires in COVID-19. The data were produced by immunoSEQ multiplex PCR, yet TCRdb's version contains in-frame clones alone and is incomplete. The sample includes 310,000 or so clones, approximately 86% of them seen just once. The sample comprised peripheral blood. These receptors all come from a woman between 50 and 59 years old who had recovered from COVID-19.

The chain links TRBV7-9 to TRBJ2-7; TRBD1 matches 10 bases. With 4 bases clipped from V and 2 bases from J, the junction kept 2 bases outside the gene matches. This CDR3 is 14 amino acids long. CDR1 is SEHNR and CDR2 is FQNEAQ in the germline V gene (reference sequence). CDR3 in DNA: TGTGCCAGCAGCTCCGGGACAGGGGCCTACGAGCAGTACTTC. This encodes CASSSGTGAYEQYF.

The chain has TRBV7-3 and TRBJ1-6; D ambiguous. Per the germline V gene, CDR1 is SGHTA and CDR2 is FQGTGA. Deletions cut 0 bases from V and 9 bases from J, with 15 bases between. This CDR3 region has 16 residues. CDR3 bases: TGTGCCAGCAGCTTAACGGGTGGGAGAGCAAGTTCACCCCTCCACTTT. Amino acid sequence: CASSLTGGRASSPLHF.

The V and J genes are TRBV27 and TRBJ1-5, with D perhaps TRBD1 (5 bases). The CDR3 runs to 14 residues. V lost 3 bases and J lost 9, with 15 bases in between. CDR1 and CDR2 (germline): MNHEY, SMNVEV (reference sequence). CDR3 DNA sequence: TGTGCCAGCAGTTTCCAGGGCCCCGGGTGGCCCCAGCATTTT. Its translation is CASSFQGPGWPQHF.

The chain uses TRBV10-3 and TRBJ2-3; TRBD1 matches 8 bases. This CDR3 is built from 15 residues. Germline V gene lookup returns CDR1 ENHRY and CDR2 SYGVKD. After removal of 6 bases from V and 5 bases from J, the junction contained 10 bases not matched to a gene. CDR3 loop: CAIRGDRLQVDTQYF. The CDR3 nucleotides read TGTGCCATCAGGGGGGACAGGCTGCAGGTAGATACGCAGTATTTT.

DNA of the CDR3: TGCGCCAGCAGCACGACAGGGTATCCGGTTGGTGCTGGCTACACCTTC. Translated, it gives CASSTTGYPVGAGYTF. The chain is built from TRBV5-1 and TRBJ1-2, with 7 positions matching TRBD1. This CDR3 has 16 amino acids. Looked up from germline, CDR1 is SGHRS and CDR2 is YFSETQ. Unmatched junction bases numbered 16, after V lost 4 bases and J lost 7 bases.

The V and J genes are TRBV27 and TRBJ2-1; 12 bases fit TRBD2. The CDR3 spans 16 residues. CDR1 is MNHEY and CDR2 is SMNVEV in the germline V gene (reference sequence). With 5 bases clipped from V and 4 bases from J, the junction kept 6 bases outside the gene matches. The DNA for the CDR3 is TGTGCCAGCAGTCCACGGACTAGCGGGACATACAATGAGCAGTTCTTC. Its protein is CASSPRTSGTYNEQFF.

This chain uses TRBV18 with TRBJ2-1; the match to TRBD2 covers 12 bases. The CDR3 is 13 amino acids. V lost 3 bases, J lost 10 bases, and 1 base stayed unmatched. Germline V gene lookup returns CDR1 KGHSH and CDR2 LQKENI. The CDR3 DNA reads TGTGCCAGCTCACCGACTAGCGGGGGCGAGCAGTTCTTC. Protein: CASSPTSGGEQFF.

The CDR3: CASSQEAGAGTEAFF. CDR3 bases: TGCGCCAGCAGCCAAGAAGCGGGGGCTGGCACTGAAGCTTTCTTT. The chain combines TRBV4-3 with TRBJ1-1; possibly TRBD1 for D (6 bases). From germline, CDR1 is LGHNA and CDR2 YSLEER. The V end lost 0 bases, the J end lost 4 bases, and 12 bases lay between the germline ends. The CDR3 has 15 amino acids.

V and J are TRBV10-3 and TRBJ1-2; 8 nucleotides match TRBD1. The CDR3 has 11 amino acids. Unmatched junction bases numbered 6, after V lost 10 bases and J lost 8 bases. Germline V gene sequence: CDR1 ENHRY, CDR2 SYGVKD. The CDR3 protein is CATVDRAGYTF. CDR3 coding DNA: TGTGCCACCGTGGACAGGGCGGGCTACACCTTC.

CDR3 loop: CASSLVGGTQYF. The CDR3 region has the DNA TGTGCCAGCAGTCTCGTCGGGGGTACGCAGTATTTT. This chain connects TRBV6-5 to TRBJ2-3; possible D gene TRBD2, 6 bases. Deletions cut 5 bases from V and 8 bases from J, with 11 bases between. CDR3 size: 12 residues. Germline V lookup: CDR1 MNHEY, CDR2 SVGAGI.

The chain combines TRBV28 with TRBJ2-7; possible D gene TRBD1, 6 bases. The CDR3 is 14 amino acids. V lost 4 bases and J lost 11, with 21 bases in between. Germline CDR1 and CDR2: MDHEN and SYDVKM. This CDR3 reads CASSSQTQGWVKYF. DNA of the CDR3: TGTGCCAGCAGTTCTCAGACACAGGGTTGGGTTAAGTACTTC.

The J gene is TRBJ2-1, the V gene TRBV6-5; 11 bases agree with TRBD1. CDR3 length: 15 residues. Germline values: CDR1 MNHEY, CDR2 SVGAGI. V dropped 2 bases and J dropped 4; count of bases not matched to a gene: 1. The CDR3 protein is CASSYGTGGYNEQFF. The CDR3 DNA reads TGTGCCAGCAGTTACGGGACAGGGGGATACAATGAGCAGTTCTTC.

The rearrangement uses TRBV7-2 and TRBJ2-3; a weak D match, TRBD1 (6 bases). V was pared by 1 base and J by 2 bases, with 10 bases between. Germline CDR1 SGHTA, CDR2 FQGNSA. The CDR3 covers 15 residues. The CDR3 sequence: CASSLGGHNTDTQYF. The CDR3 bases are TGTGCCAGCAGCTTAGGGGGACATAACACAGATACGCAGTATTTT.

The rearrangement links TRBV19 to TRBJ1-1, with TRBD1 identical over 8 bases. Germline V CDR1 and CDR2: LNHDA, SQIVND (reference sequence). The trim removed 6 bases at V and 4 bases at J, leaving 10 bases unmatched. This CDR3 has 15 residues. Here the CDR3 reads CASSYTGQGGTEAFF. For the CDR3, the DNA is TGTGCCAGTAGCTACACCGGACAGGGAGGCACTGAAGCTTTCTTT.

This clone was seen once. CDR3 sequence reads: CASSPRQFSYNEQFF. The CDR3 nucleotides read TGTGCCAGCAGCCCGCGACAGTTCTCCTACAATGAGCAGTTCTTC. The V call is TRBV11-2, the J call TRBJ2-1; D might be TRBD1 (5 bases). The germline CDR1 and CDR2 sequences are SGHAT and FQNNGV. V was cut by 5 bases and J by 0 bases, with 11 bases left in between. The CDR3 extends over 15 amino acids.

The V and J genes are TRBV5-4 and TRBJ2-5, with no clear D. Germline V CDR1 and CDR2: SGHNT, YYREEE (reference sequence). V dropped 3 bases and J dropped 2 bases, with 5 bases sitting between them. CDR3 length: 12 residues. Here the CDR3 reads CASSSPQETQYF. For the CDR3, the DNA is TGTGCCAGCAGCTCCCCACAAGAGACCCAGTACTTC. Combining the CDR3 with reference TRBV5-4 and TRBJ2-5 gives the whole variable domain ETGVTQSPTHLIKTRGQQVTLRCSSQSGHNTVSWYQQALGQGPQFIFQYYREEENGRGNFPPRFSGLQFPNYSSELNVNALELDDSALYLCASSSPQETQYFGPGTRLLVL.

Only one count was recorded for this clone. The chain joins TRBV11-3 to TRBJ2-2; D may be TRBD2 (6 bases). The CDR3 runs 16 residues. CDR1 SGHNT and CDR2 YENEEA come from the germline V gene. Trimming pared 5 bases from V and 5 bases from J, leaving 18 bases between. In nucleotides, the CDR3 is TGTGCCAGCAGCGCTGCTACGGCAGGGACTACCGGGGAGCTGTTTTTT. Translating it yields CASSAATAGTTGELFF.

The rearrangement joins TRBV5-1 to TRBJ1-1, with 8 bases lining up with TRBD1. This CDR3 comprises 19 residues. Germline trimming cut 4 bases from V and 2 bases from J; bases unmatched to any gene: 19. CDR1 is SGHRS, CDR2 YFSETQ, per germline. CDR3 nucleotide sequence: TGCGCCAGCAGCCGTTACCAGAGACAGGGGATGGGAAAAAACACTGAAGCTTTCTTT. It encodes CASSRYQRQGMGKNTEAFF.

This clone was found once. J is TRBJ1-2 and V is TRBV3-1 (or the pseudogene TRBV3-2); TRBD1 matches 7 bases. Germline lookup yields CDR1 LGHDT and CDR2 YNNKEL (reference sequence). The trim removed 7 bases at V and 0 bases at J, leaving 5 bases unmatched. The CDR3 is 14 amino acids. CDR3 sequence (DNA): TGTGCCAGCACCCGCACAGGGGCTAACTATGGCTACACCTTC. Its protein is CASTRTGANYGYTF.

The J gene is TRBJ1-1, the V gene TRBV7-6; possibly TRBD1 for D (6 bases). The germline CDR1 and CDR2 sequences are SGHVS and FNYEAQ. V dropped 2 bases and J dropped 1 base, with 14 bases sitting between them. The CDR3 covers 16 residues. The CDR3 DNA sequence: TGTGCCAGCAGCTTATTTCAGGGGTTTGGGAACACTGAAGCTTTCTTT. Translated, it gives CASSLFQGFGNTEAFF.